The sequence of this T cell receptor beta chain was determined in a study of CD8+ T cells in alopecia areata. Extracted RNA was reverse transcribed into cDNA, the sequencing template. Profiling relied on immunoSEQ multiplex PCR, and the TCRdb table lists in-frame clones only, not all of them. The sample consists of 150,000 or so clones, 58% of them appearing once. Germline V CDR1 and CDR2: SGHDT, YYEEEE. Germline trimming cut 4 bases from V and 3 bases from J; bases unmatched to any gene: 13. This CDR3 has 17 residues. Sequenced material: CD4+ T cells sorted from blood, taken at week 0. The TCR comes from a human donor with alopecia areata. The J gene is TRBJ2-5, the V gene TRBV5-6; TRBD2 agrees at 9 bases. Here the CDR3 reads CASSERGLAIEEETQYF. The CDR3 bases are TGTGCCAGCAGCGAGCGTGGACTAGCGATCGAGGAAGAGACCCAGTACTTC.